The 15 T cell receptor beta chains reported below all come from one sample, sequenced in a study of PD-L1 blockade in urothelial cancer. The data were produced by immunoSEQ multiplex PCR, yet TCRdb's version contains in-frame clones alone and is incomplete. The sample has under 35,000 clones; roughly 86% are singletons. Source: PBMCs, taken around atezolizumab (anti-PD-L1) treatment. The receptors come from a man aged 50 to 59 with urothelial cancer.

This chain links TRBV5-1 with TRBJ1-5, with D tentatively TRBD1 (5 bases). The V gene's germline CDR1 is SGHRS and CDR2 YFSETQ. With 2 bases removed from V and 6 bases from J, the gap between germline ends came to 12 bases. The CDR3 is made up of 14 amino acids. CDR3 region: CASSFQGEGQPQHF. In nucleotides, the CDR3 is TGCGCCAGCAGCTTCCAAGGGGAAGGTCAGCCCCAGCATTTT.

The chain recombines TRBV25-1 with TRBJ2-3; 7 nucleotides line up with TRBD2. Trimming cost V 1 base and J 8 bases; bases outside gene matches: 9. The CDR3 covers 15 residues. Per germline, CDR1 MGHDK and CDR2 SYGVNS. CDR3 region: CASSESAGVEATQYF. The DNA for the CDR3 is TGTGCCAGCAGTGAATCCGCGGGGGTTGAGGCTACGCAGTATTTT.

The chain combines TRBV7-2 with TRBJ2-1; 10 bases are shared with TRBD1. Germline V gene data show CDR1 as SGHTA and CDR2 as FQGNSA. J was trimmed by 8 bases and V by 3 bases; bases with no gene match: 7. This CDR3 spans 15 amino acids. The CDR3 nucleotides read TGTGCCAGCAGCTTGTCTGGGACAGGGGACCATGAGCAGTTCTTC. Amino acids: CASSLSGTGDHEQFF.

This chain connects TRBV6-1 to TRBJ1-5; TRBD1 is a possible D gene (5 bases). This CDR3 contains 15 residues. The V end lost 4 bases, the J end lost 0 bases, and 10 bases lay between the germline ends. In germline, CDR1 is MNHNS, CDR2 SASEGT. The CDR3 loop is CASSGQGYSNQPQHF. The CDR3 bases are TGTGCCAGCAGTGGGCAGGGTTATAGCAATCAGCCCCAGCATTTT.

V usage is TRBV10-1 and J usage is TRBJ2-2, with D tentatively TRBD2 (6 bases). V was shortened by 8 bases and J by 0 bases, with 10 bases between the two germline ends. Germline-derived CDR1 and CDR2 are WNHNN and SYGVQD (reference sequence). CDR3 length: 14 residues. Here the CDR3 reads CASGRLANTGELFF. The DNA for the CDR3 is TGCGCCAGCGGGAGACTAGCGAACACCGGGGAGCTGTTTTTT.

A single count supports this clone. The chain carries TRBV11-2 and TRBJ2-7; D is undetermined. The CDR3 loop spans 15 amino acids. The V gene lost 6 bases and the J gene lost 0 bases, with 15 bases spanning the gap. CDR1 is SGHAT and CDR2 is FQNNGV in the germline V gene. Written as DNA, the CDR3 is TGTGCCAGCAGGCCAGCAGGAAGTAACTCCTACGAGCAGTACTTC. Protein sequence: CASRPAGSNSYEQYF.

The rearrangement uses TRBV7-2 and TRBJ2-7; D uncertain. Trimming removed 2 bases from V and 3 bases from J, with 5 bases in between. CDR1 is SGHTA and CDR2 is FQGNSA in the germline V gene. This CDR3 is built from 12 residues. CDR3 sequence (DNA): TGTGCCAGCAGCTTATCCGGCTACGAGCAGTACTTC. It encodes CASSLSGYEQYF.

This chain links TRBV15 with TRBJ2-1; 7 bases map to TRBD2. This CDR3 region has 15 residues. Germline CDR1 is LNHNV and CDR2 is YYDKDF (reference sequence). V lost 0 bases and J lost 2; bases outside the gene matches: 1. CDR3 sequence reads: CATSRELATYNEQFF. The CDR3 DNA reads TGTGCCACCAGCAGAGAACTAGCGACCTACAATGAGCAGTTCTTC.

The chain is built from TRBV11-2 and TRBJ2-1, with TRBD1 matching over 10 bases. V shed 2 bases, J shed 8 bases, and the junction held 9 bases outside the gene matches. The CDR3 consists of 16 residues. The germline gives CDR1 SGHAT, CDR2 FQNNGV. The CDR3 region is CASSLRWGQGTDEQFF. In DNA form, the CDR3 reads TGTGCCAGCAGCTTACGGTGGGGACAGGGGACTGATGAGCAGTTCTTC.

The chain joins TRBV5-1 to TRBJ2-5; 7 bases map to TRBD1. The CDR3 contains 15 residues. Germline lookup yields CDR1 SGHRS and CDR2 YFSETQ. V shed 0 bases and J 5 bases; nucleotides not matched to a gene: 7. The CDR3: CASSLDYRGRETQYF. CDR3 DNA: TGCGCCAGCAGCTTGGACTACAGGGGCCGGGAGACCCAGTACTTC. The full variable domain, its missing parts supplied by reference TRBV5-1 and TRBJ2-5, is KAGVTQTPRYLIKTRGQQVTLSCSPISGHRSVSWYQQTPGQGLQFLFEYFSETQRNKGNFPGRFSGRQFSNSRSEMNVSTLELGDSALYLCASSLDYRGRETQYFGPGTRLLVL.

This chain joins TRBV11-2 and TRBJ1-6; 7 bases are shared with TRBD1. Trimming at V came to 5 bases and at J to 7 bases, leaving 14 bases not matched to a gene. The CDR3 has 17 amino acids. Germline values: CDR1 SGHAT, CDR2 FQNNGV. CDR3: CASSPKLGTAINSPLHF. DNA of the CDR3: TGTGCCAGCAGCCCGAAACTCGGGACAGCGATCAATTCACCCCTCCACTTT.

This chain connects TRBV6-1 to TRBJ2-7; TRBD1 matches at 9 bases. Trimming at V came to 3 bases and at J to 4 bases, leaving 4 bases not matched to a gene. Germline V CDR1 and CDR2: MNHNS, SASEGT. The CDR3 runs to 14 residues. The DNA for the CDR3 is TGTGCCAGCAGTGACGGGACAGGGCAGTACGAGCAGTACTTC. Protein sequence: CASSDGTGQYEQYF.

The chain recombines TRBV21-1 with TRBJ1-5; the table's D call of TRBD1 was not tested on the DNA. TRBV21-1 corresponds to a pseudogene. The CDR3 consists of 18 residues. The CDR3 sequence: CASRAKQRRQGQTQPQHF. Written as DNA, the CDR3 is TGTGCCAGCAGGGCGAAGCAAAGGAGACAGGGACAAACGCAGCCCCAGCATTTT.

As DNA, the CDR3 is TGTGCCAGCGCGGGAGGGCCTGGGGCCAACGTCCTGACTTTC. It yields the protein CASAGGPGANVLTF. The chain carries TRBV6-1 and TRBJ2-6; 9 nucleotides align to TRBD2. V trimming: 8 bases; J trimming: 2 bases; junction bases outside the gene matches: 1. The CDR3 is made up of 14 amino acids. Germline V lookup: CDR1 MNHNS, CDR2 SASEGT.

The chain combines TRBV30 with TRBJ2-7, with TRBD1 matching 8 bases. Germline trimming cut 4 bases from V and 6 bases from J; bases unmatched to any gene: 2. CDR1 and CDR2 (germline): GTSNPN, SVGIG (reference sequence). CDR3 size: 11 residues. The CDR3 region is CAWNDRGEQYF. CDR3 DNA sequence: TGTGCCTGGAACGACAGGGGCGAGCAGTACTTC.